These 6 T cell receptor beta chains share one sample of origin, sequenced in a study of cytotoxic CD8 clonotypes in ibrutinib-treated CLL. Some clones are missing from TCRdb's copy, which holds only in-frame ones; the method was immunoSEQ multiplex PCR. The table records 20,000 to 25,000 clones, 70% to 75% of them present only once. This sample comprised PBMCs, obtained after 12 months of ibrutinib treatment. These receptors originate from a human donor with chronic lymphocytic leukemia.

The chain is built from TRBV15 and TRBJ2-3, with a weak D call TRBD1 (6 bases). Trimming removed 3 bases at V and 4 bases at J, with 11 bases between. Germline CDR1 LNHNV, CDR2 YYDKDF (reference sequence). The length of the CDR3 is 14 residues. The CDR3 protein is CATSRDSSADTQYF. DNA of the CDR3: TGTGCCACCAGCAGGGACAGTAGCGCAGATACGCAGTATTTT. The whole variable domain, filled in from reference TRBV15 and TRBJ2-3, reads DAMVIQNPRYQVTQFGKPVTLSCSQTLNHNVMYWYQQKSSQAPKLLFHYYDKDFNNEADTPDNFQSRRPNTSFCFLDIRSPGLGDTAMYLCATSRDSSADTQYFGPGTRLTVL.

The J gene is TRBJ2-2, the V gene TRBV11-2; tentative D call: TRBD2 (5 bases). The V end was cut by 4 bases, the J end by 7 bases, with 10 bases between. Germline values: CDR1 SGHAT, CDR2 FQNNGV. The CDR3 is 13 residues long. CDR3 loop: CASSSQRYGELFF. In DNA, the CDR3 is TGTGCCAGCAGCTCGCAGCGGTACGGGGAGCTGTTTTTT.

This clone has just a few counts. The genes are TRBV4-1 and TRBJ1-4; TRBD1 might be the D (6 bases). Germline V gene lookup returns CDR1 MGHRA and CDR2 YSYEKL. This CDR3 has 15 residues. V was pared by 0 bases and J by 7 bases, with 12 bases between. This CDR3 is CASSQEQGWFEKLFF. CDR3 nucleotides: TGCGCCAGCAGCCAAGAACAGGGTTGGTTTGAAAAACTGTTTTTT.

This clone showed up just a few times. This chain links TRBV9 with TRBJ1-3; TRBD1 is a possible D gene (5 bases). CDR1 is SGDLS, CDR2 YYNGEE, per germline. Trimming took off 0 bases at V and 0 bases at J, with 10 bases between the two ends. This CDR3 has 16 amino acids. The CDR3 loop is CASSVGQGNSGNTIYF. The CDR3 coding sequence is TGTGCCAGCAGCGTAGGGCAGGGAAACTCTGGAAACACCATATATTTT.

This clone came up once. V gene TRBV7-9 combines with J gene TRBJ2-3; D assignment may be TRBD1 or TRBD2 (5 bases each). The CDR3 is 15 amino acids. The germline V gene encodes CDR1 SEHNR and CDR2 FQNEAQ (reference sequence). Between the trimmed V and J ends, which lost 4 bases and 0 bases, there was a span of 11 bases. The CDR3 DNA sequence: TGTGCCAGCAGCTCCGGGGCCTCTAGCACAGATACGCAGTATTTT. As protein: CASSSGASSTDTQYF.

The chain recombines TRBV28 with TRBJ2-7; D perhaps matches TRBD1 (6 bases). The CDR3 covers 12 residues. Trimming took 10 bases from V and 0 from J, leaving 10 bases between them. Germline loops: CDR1 MDHEN, CDR2 SYDVKM. The CDR3 DNA sequence: TGTGCCACGACGACAGGCTCCTACGAGCAGTACTTC. This encodes CATTTGSYEQYF.